This entry lists 30 T cell receptor beta chains sequenced from one sample in a study of beta chain features in type 1 diabetes. No antigens are known for them. Isolated RNA was reverse transcribed in full, so expressed TCRB transcripts were sequenced. Clones were read by immunoSEQ multiplex PCR, and TCRdb kept only the in-frame ones, dropping some. The sample shows some 360,000 clones, 9.5% to 10% of them seen only once. Study outcomes and limitations: People with Type 1 diabetes carried modestly yet significantly shorter TCRB CDR3s in all four CD4+ subsets.

The specimen was central memory CD4+ T cells from blood. These receptors originate from a man under 40 with type 1 diabetes.

This clone was counted between two and nine times. This chain uses TRBV9 with TRBJ2-7, with 12 bases fitting TRBD1. The germline CDR1 and CDR2 sequences are SGDLS and YYNGEE. The CDR3 is 16 residues long. Trimming took 0 bases from V and 4 from J; bases not matched to a gene: 5. CDR3 residues: CASSVAPGQGAYEQYF. CDR3 DNA sequence: TGTGCCAGCAGCGTAGCCCCGGGACAGGGGGCTTACGAGCAGTACTTC.

This clone has at least ten counts. V and J are TRBV4-1 and TRBJ2-5; TRBD2 agrees at 16 bases. Trimming at V came to 4 bases and at J to 4 bases, leaving 6 bases not matched to a gene. The CDR3 sequence is 17 residues long. CDR1 MGHRA and CDR2 YSYEKL come from the germline V gene. The CDR3 DNA reads TGCGCCAGCAGCCCCCTGGGACTAGCGGGAGGGGGAGAGACCCAGTACTTC. It is translated as CASSPLGLAGGGETQYF.

The chain uses TRBV4-2 and TRBJ2-7; possible D gene TRBD2, 6 bases. The CDR3 extends over 21 amino acids. The germline V and J ends were trimmed by 0 bases and 1 base, with 28 bases remaining between them. The germline V gene encodes CDR1 LGHNA and CDR2 YNFKEQ. The CDR3 nucleotides read TGTGCCAGCAGCCAAGATGGTGCCCAGGGAGGTATTAAGGGGCGGTCCTACGAGCAGTACTTC. This gives the protein CASSQDGAQGGIKGRSYEQYF.

This clone occurred a few times. This chain links TRBV29-1 with TRBJ2-3; 8 bases are shared with TRBD2. V dropped 5 bases and J dropped 2; count of bases not matched to a gene: 6. The germline V gene has CDR1 SQVTM and CDR2 ANQGSEA. The CDR3 totals 14 residues. CDR3: CSVPLAGYTDTQYF. The CDR3 nucleotides are TGCAGCGTTCCATTAGCGGGGTACACAGATACGCAGTATTTT.

This clone showed up just a few times. This chain connects TRBV7-6 to TRBJ2-1; D not resolved. V was cut by 1 base and J by 0 bases, with 7 bases left in between. CDR3 length equals 15 residues. CDR1 and CDR2 from the germline V gene are SGHVS and FNYEAQ. The CDR3 sequence: CASSLDVSSYNEQFF. CDR3 nucleotide sequence: TGTGCCAGCAGCTTAGATGTGAGCTCCTACAATGAGCAGTTCTTC. The variable domain in full, with the rest retrieved from reference TRBV7-6 and TRBJ2-1, is GAGVSQSPRYKVTKRGQDVALRCDPISGHVSLYWYRQALGQGPEFLTYFNYEAQQDKSGLPNDRFSAERPEGSISTLTIQRTEQRDSAMYRCASSLDVSSYNEQFFGPGTRLTVL.

This clone was observed a handful of times. The chain employs TRBV5-4 and TRBJ2-1; a weak D match, TRBD2 (5 bases). The CDR3 is 15 amino acids. With 6 bases removed from V and 0 bases from J, the gap between germline ends came to 13 bases. Germline CDR1 is SGHNT and CDR2 is YYREEE (reference sequence). The CDR3 is CASISGRSSYNEQFF. The CDR3 nucleotides are TGTGCCAGCATAAGCGGTCGAAGCTCCTACAATGAGCAGTTCTTC.

The genes are TRBV5-6 and TRBJ1-5, with 7 bases that match TRBD1. The germline CDR1 and CDR2 sequences are SGHDT and YYEEEE. Germline trimming cut 4 bases from V and 9 bases from J; bases unmatched to any gene: 13. The CDR3 has 15 amino acids. CDR3 sequence: CASSLGDSRMGPQHF. DNA for the CDR3: TGTGCCAGCAGCCTGGGGGACAGCCGTATGGGGCCCCAGCATTTT.

The table lists this clone with a few counts. This chain connects TRBV11-2 to TRBJ2-1, with 8 bases aligning to TRBD2. Trimming took 0 bases from V and 6 from J; bases not matched to a gene: 10. Germline CDR1 and CDR2: SGHAT and FQNNGV. This CDR3 region has 17 residues. The CDR3 region has the DNA TGTGCCAGCAGCTTAGAAACTAGCGGAGCCCCGGGCAATGAGCAGTTCTTC. This sequence encodes CASSLETSGAPGNEQFF.

The chain joins TRBV7-9 to TRBJ1-1, with no clear D. Trimming shortened V by 0 bases and J by 3 bases, and 8 bases separated the two germline ends. The CDR3 length is 14 residues. The germline gives CDR1 SEHNR, CDR2 FQNEAQ (reference sequence). The CDR3 DNA reads as TGTGCCAGCAGCTTAGCTGTCCGCGACACTGAAGCTTTCTTT. This encodes CASSLAVRDTEAFF.

The CDR3 DNA is TGTGCCAGCAGTTTAAAATCGACAGGCCCTGAAGCTTTCTTT. Translation gives CASSLKSTGPEAFF. V is TRBV27 and J is TRBJ1-1, with D perhaps TRBD1 (6 bases). This CDR3 spans 14 amino acids. V was cut by 2 bases and J by 6 bases, with 13 bases left in between. Germline V lookup: CDR1 MNHEY, CDR2 SMNVEV (reference sequence).

The chain couples TRBV11-2 to TRBJ2-5; 9 bases line up with TRBD1. J was trimmed by 4 bases and V by 5 bases; bases with no gene match: 8. Germline V gene sequence: CDR1 SGHAT, CDR2 FQNNGV. This CDR3 has 15 amino acids. For the CDR3, the DNA is TGTGCCAGCAGCCCGGGACAGGGAGGGTCAGAGACCCAGTACTTC. It is translated as CASSPGQGGSETQYF.

The rearrangement links TRBV18 to TRBJ2-7; TRBD1 agrees at 10 bases. CDR3 length equals 16 residues. Germline V gene lookup returns CDR1 KGHSH and CDR2 LQKENI. V gave up 3 bases and J gave up 5 bases; unmatched junction bases: 10. The CDR3 here is CASSPPTGGGINEQYF. Written as DNA, the CDR3 is TGTGCCAGCTCACCCCCGACAGGGGGCGGAATCAACGAGCAGTACTTC.

This clone has more than one count but fewer than ten. The CDR3 region is CASSLVLAEYNEQFF. CDR3 nucleotides: TGTGCCAGCAGCTTGGTACTAGCGGAGTACAATGAGCAGTTCTTC. The rearrangement links TRBV5-8 to TRBJ2-1, with 8 bases aligning to TRBD2. Unmatched junction bases numbered 3, after V lost 0 bases and J lost 4 bases. The CDR3 is 15 residues long. Looked up from germline, CDR1 is SGHTS and CDR2 is YDEGEE.

This clone has a handful of counts. The chain employs TRBV2 and TRBJ2-7, with TRBD1 matching 10 bases. Trimming removed 2 bases from V and 2 bases from J; junction bases left unmatched: 3. Germline V gives CDR1 SNHLY, CDR2 FYNNEI. The CDR3 covers 15 residues. CDR3 residues: CASSESGTGAYEQYF. The CDR3 coding sequence is TGTGCCAGCAGTGAATCCGGGACAGGGGCCTACGAGCAGTACTTC. The full variable domain, rest sourced from reference TRBV2 and TRBJ2-7, is EPEVTQTPSHQVTQMGQEVILRCVPISNHLYFYWYRQILGQKVEFLVSFYNNEISEKSEIFDDQFSVERPDGSNFTLKIRSTKLEDSAMYFCASSESGTGAYEQYFGPGTRLTVT.

This rearrangement joins TRBV19 to TRBJ2-7; 13 nucleotides match TRBD2. V gave up 4 bases and J gave up 5 bases; unmatched junction bases: 2. CDR1 is LNHDA and CDR2 is SQIVND in the germline V gene (reference sequence). The CDR3 runs 14 residues. CDR3 DNA: TGTGCCAGTAGTAAGGGACTAGCGGGAAACGAGCAGTACTTC. Amino acid sequence: CASSKGLAGNEQYF.

This clone was picked up one time. The J gene is TRBJ1-2, the V gene TRBV19, with TRBD1 as a possible D gene (5 bases). V lost 4 bases to trimming and J lost 1 base, with 7 bases between them. Germline values: CDR1 LNHDA, CDR2 SQIVND (reference sequence). This CDR3 has 13 amino acids. This CDR3 reads CASSRGDNYGYTF. CDR3 DNA sequence: TGTGCCAGTAGTAGAGGGGATAACTATGGCTACACCTTC.

This sequence joins TRBV6-6 and TRBJ2-7; D is possibly TRBD2 (6 bases). CDR3 length equals 15 residues. The V end lost 3 bases, the J end lost 1 base, and 13 bases lay between the germline ends. CDR1 is MNHNY and CDR2 is SVGAGI in the germline V gene (reference sequence). The CDR3 is CASSYGDSTSYEQYF. The CDR3 DNA follows: TGTGCCAGCAGTTATGGGGACTCTACTTCCTACGAGCAGTACTTC.

This clone was seen at least ten times. The CDR3 DNA is TGTGCCATCAGTGCCAGCTCTGGGGCCAACGTCCTGACTTTC. This sequence encodes CAISASSGANVLTF. V and J are TRBV10-3 and TRBJ2-6; D is undetermined. From germline, CDR1 is ENHRY and CDR2 SYGVKD. The CDR3 is 14 amino acids. Trimming cost V 4 bases and J 0 bases, with 4 bases left between them.

This clone turned up a few times. The rearrangement uses TRBV11-2 and TRBJ2-7, with unresolved D. The CDR3 is 14 residues long. Germline assignment: CDR1 SGHAT and CDR2 FQNNGV. Deletions cut 4 bases from V and 3 bases from J, with 13 bases between. The CDR3 nucleotides read TGTGCCAGCAGCTCCCGCCGGAATTTCTACGAGCAGTACTTC. Its translation: CASSSRRNFYEQYF.

In this sample, this clone turned up a few times. The rearrangement links TRBV5-1 to TRBJ2-1; 9 bases fit TRBD2. V was clipped by 0 bases and J by 6 bases; unmatched bases: 4. In germline, CDR1 is SGHRS, CDR2 YFSETQ. CDR3 length: 15 amino acids. This chain's CDR3 is CASSLGSGRTNEQFF. CDR3 in DNA: TGCGCCAGCAGCTTGGGTAGCGGGAGAACCAATGAGCAGTTCTTC.

This clone was observed a few times. J is TRBJ2-7 and V is TRBV6-1; D possibly matches TRBD1 or TRBD2 (6 bases each). Germline CDR1 and CDR2: MNHNS and SASEGT. This CDR3 is 13 amino acids long. The ends were cut back, 7 bases at V and 1 base at J, with 11 bases in the middle. DNA for the CDR3: TGTGCCAGCAAATCGGGGGCGTCCTACGAGCAGTACTTC. The encoded protein is CASKSGASYEQYF.

V and J are TRBV6-5 and TRBJ2-1, with 9 positions matching TRBD1. CDR3 length: 13 amino acids. With V trimmed by 7 bases and J by 6 bases, 4 bases remained unmatched. Germline V gene data show CDR1 as MNHEY and CDR2 as SVGAGI. The CDR3 DNA sequence: TGTGCCAGCACCAAGACAGGGGGCAATGAGCAGTTCTTC. It translates to CASTKTGGNEQFF.

The chain has TRBV5-4 and TRBJ2-5; 8 bases map to TRBD1. CDR1 and CDR2 from the germline V gene are SGHNT and YYREEE (reference sequence). The V segment lost 4 bases and the J segment 4 bases; nucleotides outside the gene matches: 9. This CDR3 comprises 15 residues. CDR3 in amino acids: CASSPGGQQGETQYF. The CDR3 bases are TGTGCCAGCAGCCCAGGGGGCCAGCAAGGAGAGACCCAGTACTTC. Looking up the rest from reference TRBV5-4 and TRBJ2-5 gives the full variable domain: ETGVTQSPTHLIKTRGQQVTLRCSSQSGHNTVSWYQQALGQGPQFIFQYYREEENGRGNFPPRFSGLQFPNYSSELNVNALELDDSALYLCASSPGGQQGETQYFGPGTRLLVL.

The table lists this clone with a few counts. The chain combines TRBV28 with TRBJ1-1, with a tentative D call TRBD1 (5 bases). Trimming took off 1 base at V and 4 bases at J, with 22 bases between the two ends. The CDR3 covers 18 residues. Germline V CDR1 and CDR2: MDHEN, SYDVKM. The CDR3 is CASSLYTPGGGTFTEAFF. CDR3 DNA sequence: TGTGCCAGCAGTTTATATACCCCTGGGGGGGGGACGTTCACTGAAGCTTTCTTT.

This clone was detected only a few times. For the CDR3, the DNA is TGTGCCTGGAGTGGTCAGCACAATCAGCCCCAGCATTTT. Translated, it gives CAWSGQHNQPQHF. This rearrangement joins TRBV30 to TRBJ1-5; no reliable D call. The germline V gene encodes CDR1 GTSNPN and CDR2 SVGIG (reference sequence). This CDR3 comprises 13 residues. Deletions cut 1 base from V and 3 bases from J, with 7 bases between. The full variable domain, in which reference TRBV30 and TRBJ1-5 provide the parts outside the CDR3, is SQTIHQWPATLVQPVGSPLSLECTVEGTSNPNLYWYRQAAGRGLQLLFYSVGIGQISSEVPQNLSASRPQDRQFILSSKKLLLSDSGFYLCAWSGQHNQPQHFGDGTRLSIL.

The CDR3: CASSDLTAYNSPLHF. The CDR3 DNA reads as TGTGCCAGCAGTGACTTGACAGCATATAATTCACCCCTCCACTTT. The chain is built from TRBV2 and TRBJ1-6; D perhaps matches TRBD1 (5 bases). This CDR3 has 15 residues. Per the germline V gene, CDR1 is SNHLY and CDR2 is FYNNEI. With 3 bases removed from V and 4 bases from J, the gap between germline ends came to 10 bases. Supplemented by reference TRBV2 and TRBJ1-6, the full variable domain reads EPEVTQTPSHQVTQMGQEVILRCVPISNHLYFYWYRQILGQKVEFLVSFYNNEISEKSEIFDDQFSVERPDGSNFTLKIRSTKLEDSAMYFCASSDLTAYNSPLHFGNGTRLTVT.

This clone has more than one count but fewer than ten. The chain joins TRBV5-1 to TRBJ2-6; D unresolved. V shed 1 base and J shed 1 base, with 9 bases lying between them. The CDR3 is 16 residues long. In germline, CDR1 is SGHRS, CDR2 YFSETQ. The CDR3 DNA is TGCGCCAGCAGCTTGATTTTCGGATCTGGGGCCAACGTCCTGACTTTC. It translates to CASSLIFGSGANVLTF.

CDR3 region: CASISHRDINTEAFF. For the CDR3, the DNA is TGTGCCAGCATCTCACACCGGGACATCAACACTGAAGCTTTCTTT. The chain has TRBV6-5 and TRBJ1-1; TRBD1 is a possible D gene (6 bases). Germline V CDR1 and CDR2: MNHEY, SVGAGI. CDR3 length: 15 residues. Trimming shortened V by 7 bases and J by 2 bases, and 17 bases separated the two germline ends.

The genes are TRBV5-1 and TRBJ2-2, with 7 bases that match TRBD2. Germline V lookup: CDR1 SGHRS, CDR2 YFSETQ. This CDR3 has 15 amino acids. V lost 3 bases to trimming and J lost 1 base; unmatched junction nucleotides: 3. CDR3 in amino acids: CASSYGTMNTGELFF. The CDR3, as DNA: TGCGCCAGCAGCTACGGGACTATGAACACCGGGGAGCTGTTTTTT.

This clone was seen a few times. This rearrangement joins TRBV28 to TRBJ2-3; D is perhaps TRBD2 (6 bases). The CDR3 is made up of 15 amino acids. Germline V gives CDR1 MDHEN, CDR2 SYDVKM. Trimming removed 5 bases from V and 2 bases from J, with 14 bases in between. CDR3 coding DNA: TGTGCCAGCAGTCCTCCCCAGCGGGCCACAGATACGCAGTATTTT. It specifies CASSPPQRATDTQYF.